These T cell receptor beta chains were read from a single sample in a study of Ad26.COV2.S vaccination and SARS-CoV-2 variants. The method was immunoSEQ multiplex PCR; TCRdb's version includes in-frame clones alone and lacks a portion of them. The sample lists hundreds of thousands of clones; about 85% were seen once. The specimen comprised peripheral blood, sampled in a trial of Ad26.COV2.S vaccine versus placebo. The receptors originated from a person between 18 and 60 years old who received the Ad26.COV2.S COVID-19 vaccine or a placebo. The CDR3 runs from the conserved cysteine through the conserved F or W. The D gene is left open where the match is weak. Clone size is stated in some rows and not others, as once, few, many or a class when expanded.

-	TRBJ2-3	TRBV24-1	-	TGTGCCACCAGTGACCGGACGGGCACAGATACGCAGTATTTT	CATSDRTGTDTQYF
-	TRBJ1-1	TRBV9	-	TGTGCCAGCAGTAGCCCCCCGGTGACTGAAGCTTTCTTT	CASSSPPVTEAFF
TRBD1	TRBJ1-5	TRBV19	-	TGTGCCAGTAGTACACAGGGGAGCAATCAGCCCCAGCATTTT	CASSTQGSNQPQHF
-	TRBJ1-4	TRBV13	-	TGTGCCAGCAGCTTAGGTATGGCGGAGGGGGCAACTAATGAAAAACTGTTTTTT	CASSLGMAEGATNEKLFF
-	TRBJ2-2	TRBV7-2	-	TGTGCCAGCAGCTTAGTCTTACTGAACACCGGGGAGCTGTTTTTT	CASSLVLLNTGELFF
TRBD1	TRBJ1-5	TRBV27	-	TGTGCCAGCAGTTTAGGGGCAGGGGGGGGCCTCAATCAGCCCCAGCATTTT	CASSLGAGGGLNQPQHF
-	TRBJ2-5	TRBV7-2	-	TGTGCCAGCAGCTTAAGAGCGCTACAAGAGACCCAGTACTTC	CASSLRALQETQYF
-	TRBJ1-4	TRBV3-1/TRBV3-2	-	TGTGCCAGCAGCCACCTTCGAGGGGACATTGGAGAAAAACTGTTTTTT	CASSHLRGDIGEKLFF
TRBD2	TRBJ2-4	TRBV11-2	-	TGTGCCAGCAGCCCGGCGCGGGGGGGGACGGACATTCAGTACTTC	CASSPARGGTDIQYF
-	TRBJ2-7	TRBV2	-	TGTGCCAGCAGTGTGGGGCCGTCCTACGAGCAGTACTTC	CASSVGPSYEQYF
TRBD2	TRBJ2-1	TRBV27	-	TGTGCCAGCAGCTTGAGCGGGGGGCCTAGCTCCTACAATGAGCAGTTCTTC	CASSLSGGPSSYNEQFF
TRBD2	TRBJ2-1	TRBV28	-	TGTGCCAGCAGTTCGACTAGCGGGAGGCCCCATGAGCAGTTCTTC	CASSSTSGRPHEQFF
TRBD1	TRBJ1-2	TRBV5-5	-	TGTGCCAGCGCCCCCGGGACAGGATCCCTCTGGGGTGGCTACACCTTC	CASAPGTGSLWGGYTF
-	TRBJ2-1	TRBV4-1	once	TGCGCCAGCAGCCAACGAAACTACTTAACCCGGGACGGCGACAATGAGCAGTTCTTC	CASSQRNYLTRDGDNEQFF
-	TRBJ2-7	TRBV4-3	-	TGCGCCAGCAGCCAAGTTGCTGGTACTTACGAGCAGTACTTC	CASSQVAGTYEQYF
-	TRBJ1-4	TRBV6-5	-	TGTGCCAGCAGTCCCGGGCCCGCAACTAATGAAAAACTGTTTTTT	CASSPGPATNEKLFF
-	TRBJ2-4	TRBV4-3	-	TGCGCCAGCAGCCAGGACCAGACCTTCAAAAACATTCAGTACTTC	CASSQDQTFKNIQYF
-	TRBJ2-3	TRBV7-9	-	TGTGCCAGCAGCCGTCCCGGGGGCACAGATACGCAGTATTTT	CASSRPGGTDTQYF
-	TRBJ2-6	TRBV9	once	TGTGCCAGCTCTAGCGTTTCTGGGGCCAACGTCCTGACTTTC	CASSSVSGANVLTF
TRBD2	TRBJ2-1	TRBV28	-	TGTGCCAGCAGTTCAGCGGGAGGCTCCTACAATGAGCAGTTCTTC	CASSSAGGSYNEQFF
TRBD2	TRBJ2-7	TRBV7-6	-	TGTGCCAGCAGCTTACTTGGGGGAGGGCCGATCGAGCAGTACTTC	CASSLLGGGPIEQYF
-	TRBJ1-4	TRBV2	-	TGTGCCAGCAGTGTGCTTGGACAACCTAATGAAAAACTGTTTTTT	CASSVLGQPNEKLFF
-	TRBJ1-1	TRBV20-1	-	TGCAGTGCTAGTGGGGGCAGGGGACCTGAAGCTTTCTTT	CSASGGRGPEAFF
TRBD2	TRBJ2-7	TRBV6-5	-	TGTGCCAGCAGCGCGACTAGCGGGTACTCCTACGAGCAGTACTTC	CASSATSGYSYEQYF
-	TRBJ2-2	TRBV5-6	-	TGTGCCAGCAGCACGTGGGGGACACCGAACACCGGGGAGCTGTTTTTT	CASSTWGTPNTGELFF
-	TRBJ2-2	TRBV28	-	TGTGCCAGCAGTTTAGGTACCGGGGAGCTGTTTTTT	CASSLGTGELFF
-	TRBJ1-1	TRBV5-1	-	TGCGCCAGCAGCCCCTCCGGGACATCGAACACTGAAGCTTTCTTT	CASSPSGTSNTEAFF
TRBD2	TRBJ2-7	TRBV18	-	TGTGCCAGCTCCCCTCGGACTAGCGGGGGGAATACCCACGAGCAGTACTTC	CASSPRTSGGNTHEQYF
TRBD2	TRBJ2-7	TRBV6-6	-	TGTGCCAGCAGACTAGCGGAAACCTACGAGCAGTACTTC	CASRLAETYEQYF
TRBD1	TRBJ1-4	TRBV13	-	TGTGCCAGCAGAGATACCGGGACAGGGGTAGAGAAACTGTTTTTT	CASRDTGTGVEKLFF
TRBD1	TRBJ2-6	TRBV5-6	-	TGTGCCAGCAGACCCGGGACAGGAACCTCTGGGGCCAACGTCCTGACTTTC	CASRPGTGTSGANVLTF
-	TRBJ1-6	TRBV6-1	-	TGTGCCAGCAGTGAAGACGGGAGCTCCTATAATTCACCCCTCCACTTT	CASSEDGSSYNSPLHF
-	TRBJ2-5	TRBV2	-	TGTGCCAGCTTCTCCCCCTGGGGGGGCCCCGAAGAGACCCAGTACTTC	CASFSPWGGPEETQYF
-	TRBJ1-1	TRBV5-8	-	TGTGCCAGCAGCTTGAGTTCGGGACGGATACTGAACACTGAAGCTTTCTTT	CASSLSSGRILNTEAFF
TRBD2	TRBJ2-7	TRBV15	-	TGTGCCACCAGTTCGAGCGGGGGGCCCACCTACGAGCAGTACTTC	CATSSSGGPTYEQYF
TRBD1	TRBJ2-7	TRBV4-3	once	TGCGCCAGCAGCCACCAGACAGGACAGGTACCCTACGAGCAGTACTTC	CASSHQTGQVPYEQYF
-	TRBJ1-1	TRBV21-1	-	TGTGCCAGCCGTCGGGACAGGGGAGAAGCTTTCTTT	CASRRDRGEAFF
-	TRBJ1-3	TRBV4-1	-	TGCGCCAGCAGCCAACAACAGGGAAGCTCTGGAAACACCATATATTTT	CASSQQQGSSGNTIYF
-	TRBJ2-7	TRBV3-1/TRBV3-2	-	TGTGCCAGCAGCCCAGGACTGAACTACGAGCAGTACTTC	CASSPGLNYEQYF
-	TRBJ1-2	TRBV5-1	-	TGCGCCAGCAGCTCCCTTACGGACACTTATAACTATGGCTACACCTTC	CASSSLTDTYNYGYTF
TRBD1	TRBJ2-7	TRBV24-1	-	TGTGCCACCAGTGACTCGGACAGGGGAGCCTACGAGCAGTACTTC	CATSDSDRGAYEQYF
TRBD1	TRBJ2-7	TRBV7-2	-	TGTGCCAGCAGCCTAGGACAGGGGGTTCCCTACGAGCAGTACTTC	CASSLGQGVPYEQYF
-	TRBJ2-4	TRBV21-1	once	TGTGCCAGCAGCAAAGGTCCGGACAGGGGGCCGAACATTCAGTACTTC	CASSKGPDRGPNIQYF
-	TRBJ2-7	TRBV6-2/TRBV6-3	-	TGTGCCAGCAGTTACGGGCCGGGCGGCGTGGGTCGGGACTACGAGCAGTACTTC	CASSYGPGGVGRDYEQYF
TRBD1	TRBJ1-2	TRBV30	-	TGTGCCTGCTCGACAGGGGGAGCTAACTATGGCTACACCTTC	CACSTGGANYGYTF
-	TRBJ2-1	TRBV15	-	TGTGCCACCAGCAGAGAGTCGGCAGGGCTTTCGTACAATGAGCAGTTCTTC	CATSRESAGLSYNEQFF
TRBD2	TRBJ2-1	TRBV4-3	-	TGCGCCAGCAGCCAAGATTCGCGGGGGGGGAACAATGAGCAGTTCTTC	CASSQDSRGGNNEQFF
TRBD2	TRBJ2-1	TRBV7-9	once	TGTGCCAGCACTAGCGGGAGAATCAATGAGCAGTTCTTC	CASTSGRINEQFF
-	TRBJ2-7	TRBV5-1	once	TGCGCCACCACCGACGGGGGGCACGAGCAGTACTTC	CATTDGGHEQYF
TRBD2	TRBJ2-7	TRBV15	-	TGTGCCACCAGCAGAGGTGGGGCTAGCGGAACTTCCTACGAGCAGTACTTC	CATSRGGASGTSYEQYF
TRBD2	TRBJ2-3	TRBV7-2	-	TGTGCCAGCAGCTTAGCTCTAGCGGGGGGTTTCACAGATACGCAGTATTTT	CASSLALAGGFTDTQYF
TRBD2	TRBJ2-1	TRBV5-1	-	TGCGCCAGCATAAACCGGGGAGGGTACAATGAGCAGTTCTTC	CASINRGGYNEQFF
-	TRBJ2-1	TRBV15	-	TGTGCCACCAGCAGAGATGACCTAGCCGTGCAGTTCTTC	CATSRDDLAVQFF
-	TRBJ2-7	TRBV11-2	-	TGTGCCAGCAGCTTTAGGGGCGCTGGGACCTACGAGCAGTACTTC	CASSFRGAGTYEQYF
-	TRBJ2-3	TRBV3-1/TRBV3-2	-	TGTGCCAGCAGCCAAAGCCCGAGGAGAGATACGCAGTATTTT	CASSQSPRRDTQYF
-	TRBJ2-5	TRBV7-8	-	TGTGCCAGCAGCTTCTTCGTTGAGGCCACCCCAAAAGAGACCCAGTACTTC	CASSFFVEATPKETQYF
-	TRBJ2-5	TRBV6-2/TRBV6-3	-	TGTGCCAGCAGTGGGGCAGACCAAGAGACCCAGTACTTC	CASSGADQETQYF
-	TRBJ1-2	TRBV10-3	-	TGTGCCATCAGTGAGTCCCCAGGTCAGAACTATGGCTACACCTTC	CAISESPGQNYGYTF